The clone carrying this T cell receptor (beta chain) was counted at least ten times. Its antigen remains unknown. The data originate from a study of T-cell memory formation after mild COVID-19. The CDR3 extends over 16 amino acids. Germline V gene lookup returns CDR1 SEHNR and CDR2 FQNEAQ (reference sequence). The junction had 4 bases not matched to a gene; V was cut back by 3 bases and J by 0 bases. TCRdb used MiXCR to reprocess the 5' RACE reads, holding one entry per CDR3 protein. The table records around 53,000 distinct CDR3 sequences, less than 15% of them present only once. Notes on the study in general: CD4+ contracting clones were found mainly in CM and EM, and CD8+ ones in EMRA. Some SARS-CoV-2-responding clones were already detected in memory before infection.

The chain employs TRBV7-9 and TRBJ2-3; TRBD2 matches at 9 bases. Source material: PBMCs or a T cell subset sorted from them (not recorded which). This clonotype was obtained from a man in his late teens or twenties who had mild COVID-19 (a few samples of this study predate the infection). Cell type and time point are not known. CDR3 nucleotides: TGTGCCAGCAGCTTTAGCGGGGGAACTAGCACAGATACGCAGTATTTT. This translates into CASSFSGGTSTDTQYF.